One and the same sample provided the 20 T cell receptor beta chains below, sequenced in a study of spatial heterogeneity in lung cancer. Each CDR3 protein gets one entry after TCRdb re-called the 5' RACE reads with MiXCR. In the table there are roughly 48,000 distinct CDR3 sequences, around 5.2% of which are singletons. Documented time point: sample taken at primary tumor resection. Whole RNA was taken from tumor, nontumor lung or frozen PBMC; it was then sequenced unsorted. The material sequenced was PBMCs, taken at surgery. The receptor set was obtained from a male donor with early-stage non-small cell lung cancer.

The chain joins TRBV6-6 to TRBJ1-4; D gene uncertain. This CDR3 has 14 amino acids. Germline-derived CDR1 and CDR2 are MNHNY and SVGAGI (reference sequence). Trimming removed 6 bases from V and 3 bases from J, with 11 bases in between. CDR3 DNA: TGTGCCAGCAGAGAGGTTGGAGCTAATGAAAAACTGTTTTTT. Its translation is CASREVGANEKLFF.

In its sample, this clonotype is medium-sized. This rearrangement joins TRBV12-3 or TRBV12-4 to TRBJ2-1; a weak D match, TRBD1 (5 bases). This CDR3 contains 15 residues. V was clipped by 5 bases and J by 4 bases, with 15 bases between them. The CDR3 sequence: CASSPQGFPYNEQFF. CDR3 in DNA: TGTGCCAGCAGTCCCCAGGGTTTCCCTTACAATGAGCAGTTCTTC.

There are many counts of this clonotype. The J gene is TRBJ2-3, the V gene TRBV29-1; perhaps TRBD1 as D (7 bases). Trimming cost V 6 bases and J 4 bases, with 11 bases left between them. The CDR3 has 12 residues. From germline, CDR1 is SQVTM and CDR2 ANQGSEA. CDR3 DNA sequence: TGCAGCGTCCGGGGGACAGCAGATACGCAGTATTTT. Protein product: CSVRGTADTQYF.

In its sample, this clonotype was seen many times. The gene calls are TRBV9 and TRBJ1-1; D unclear. The V and J ends lost 0 bases and 1 base respectively, with 16 bases between them. Germline-derived CDR1 and CDR2 are SGDLS and YYNGEE. CDR3 size: 17 residues. In DNA, the CDR3 is TGTGCCAGCAGCGTAGACAGTCTGGGGAGTGGGAACACTGAAGCTTTCTTT. Protein sequence: CASSVDSLGSGNTEAFF.

This clonotype was counted at least ten times. In DNA, the CDR3 is TGTGCCAGCAGCTTGGGCGGGAGCTACAATGAGCAGTTCTTC. It is translated as CASSLGGSYNEQFF. The chain links TRBV7-8 to TRBJ2-1, with 7 nucleotides matching TRBD2. The CDR3 length is 14 residues. Germline-derived CDR1 and CDR2 are SGHVS and FQNEAQ. Losses at the gene ends were 3 bases for V and 3 bases for J; bases not matched to a gene: 2.

This clonotype was observed many times. The rearrangement links TRBV6-1 to TRBJ2-7, with D possibly being TRBD1 (5 bases). V was cut by 6 bases and J by 4 bases, with 16 bases left in between. The CDR3 covers 14 residues. Per the germline V gene, CDR1 is MNHNS and CDR2 is SASEGT. CDR3 loop: CASRVDIGVYEQYF. The CDR3 DNA follows: TGTGCCAGCAGGGTGGATATAGGGGTGTACGAGCAGTACTTC.

The table lists this clonotype with many counts. This sequence joins TRBV4-1 and TRBJ1-5; the D is unclear. The V gene lost 3 bases and the J gene lost 0 bases, with 9 bases spanning the gap. In germline, CDR1 is MGHRA, CDR2 YSYEKL. The CDR3 extends over 15 amino acids. In DNA, the CDR3 is TGCGCCAGCAGCCAGGAGTTCAGTAGCAATCAGCCCCAGCATTTT. Its translation is CASSQEFSSNQPQHF.

This clonotype was seen a few times. The chain carries TRBV2 and TRBJ2-2, with TRBD1 matching 8 bases. J lost 7 bases, V lost 10 bases, and 8 bases had no gene match. CDR1 SNHLY and CDR2 FYNNEI come from the germline V gene. This CDR3 has 13 amino acids. CDR3 loop: CATTRDRFGELFF. CDR3 bases: TGTGCCACCACCCGGGACAGGTTCGGGGAGCTGTTTTTT.

This clonotype has a count of ten or more. This CDR3 is CSARAPFSGNNEQYF. The CDR3 DNA reads as TGCAGTGCTAGAGCTCCCTTTAGCGGGAACAACGAGCAGTACTTC. The V call is TRBV20-1, the J call TRBJ2-7; 8 bases are shared with TRBD2. This CDR3 comprises 15 residues. The germline gives CDR1 DFQATT, CDR2 SNEGSKA (reference sequence). V trimming: 1 base; J trimming: 5 bases; junction bases outside the gene matches: 10.

This clonotype was detected many times. The chain has TRBV24-1 and TRBJ2-5; D might be TRBD1 (6 bases). Deletions cut 5 bases from V and 1 base from J, with 7 bases between. This CDR3 is built from 13 residues. Looked up from germline, CDR1 is KGHDR and CDR2 is SFDVKD. In DNA, the CDR3 is TGTGCCACCAGTGGACAGGTCCAAGAGACCCAGTACTTC. Translation gives CATSGQVQETQYF.

The table lists this clonotype with many counts. The V gene is TRBV6-2 or TRBV6-3, the J gene TRBJ1-5; a weak D match, TRBD1 (6 bases). V lost 5 bases and J 6 bases, leaving 14 bases between the germline ends. Germline loops: CDR1 MNHEY, CDR2 SVGEGT. This CDR3 region has 14 residues. CDR3 nucleotides: TGTGCCAGCAGTCCTGCGGGGGCGCTTCAGCCCCAGCATTTT. This translates into CASSPAGALQPQHF.

This clonotype was found many times. The chain links TRBV11-3 to TRBJ2-5; 7 nucleotides agree with TRBD2. Germline assignment: CDR1 SGHNT and CDR2 YENEEA. V lost 0 bases to trimming and J lost 4 bases; unmatched junction nucleotides: 5. CDR3 length: 15 amino acids. CDR3 sequence reads: CASSLETPGGETQYF. Here the CDR3 DNA reads TGTGCCAGCAGCTTAGAGACCCCGGGAGGAGAGACCCAGTACTTC.

This clonotype has at least ten counts. The CDR3 DNA is TGTGCCAGCGCCCAAAGGGTGTTGGAGCAAGAGACCCAGTACTTC. This gives the protein CASAQRVLEQETQYF. J is TRBJ2-5 and V is TRBV27; unclear D gene. Germline CDR1 is MNHEY and CDR2 is SMNVEV (reference sequence). V lost 8 bases to trimming and J lost 2 bases, with 18 bases between them. This CDR3 has 15 amino acids.

This clonotype appeared many times. The J gene is TRBJ2-2, the V gene TRBV5-1; TRBD1 matches at 8 bases. The germline V gene encodes CDR1 SGHRS and CDR2 YFSETQ. Germline trimming cut 4 bases from V and 3 bases from J; bases unmatched to any gene: 5. The CDR3 has 15 amino acids. This chain's CDR3 is CASSKETGDTGELFF. The CDR3 nucleotides read TGCGCCAGCAGCAAGGAGACAGGGGACACCGGGGAGCTGTTTTTT. The variable domain in full, with the rest retrieved from reference TRBV5-1 and TRBJ2-2, is KAGVTQTPRYLIKTRGQQVTLSCSPISGHRSVSWYQQTPGQGLQFLFEYFSETQRNKGNFPGRFSGRQFSNSRSEMNVSTLELGDSALYLCASSKETGDTGELFFGEGSRLTVL.

There are many counts of this clonotype. The chain has TRBV11-3 and TRBJ2-7; D possibly matches TRBD1 or TRBD2 (5 bases each). V was cut by 0 bases and J by 2 bases, with 11 bases left in between. This CDR3 spans 15 amino acids. Germline CDR1 SGHNT, CDR2 YENEEA. The CDR3 here is CASSLDPSGPYEQYF. The DNA of the CDR3 is TGTGCCAGCAGCTTAGATCCCTCGGGACCCTACGAGCAGTACTTC.

This clonotype was detected many times. The rearrangement uses TRBV6-6 and TRBJ2-7; a weak D match, TRBD1 (5 bases). This CDR3 is built from 13 residues. Trimming took off 0 bases at V and 7 bases at J, with 10 bases between the two ends. Looked up from germline, CDR1 is MNHNY and CDR2 is SVGAGI (reference sequence). The DNA for the CDR3 is TGTGCCAGCAGTTACTCTCCAGGGTGGGAGCAGTACTTC. Protein sequence: CASSYSPGWEQYF.

Many counts were recorded for this clonotype. This chain connects TRBV7-2 to TRBJ2-3; 9 nucleotides align to TRBD2. In germline, CDR1 is SGHTA, CDR2 FQGNSA. The CDR3 is 16 amino acids. After removal of 2 bases from V and 0 bases from J, the junction contained 3 bases not matched to a gene. DNA for the CDR3: TGTGCCAGCAGCTTAAGGGCGGGAGGGAGCACAGATACGCAGTATTTT. It is translated as CASSLRAGGSTDTQYF.

This clonotype was counted many times. The CDR3 loop reads CASSFVRGNEQFF. The CDR3 region has the DNA TGCGCCAGCAGCTTTGTGAGAGGGAATGAGCAGTTCTTC. The chain links TRBV5-1 to TRBJ2-1, with a tentative D call TRBD2 (5 bases). The V gene lost 2 bases and the J gene lost 7 bases, with 10 bases spanning the gap. The CDR3 runs to 13 residues. Germline V lookup: CDR1 SGHRS, CDR2 YFSETQ.

This clonotype showed up many times. CDR3 nucleotides: TGTGCCAGCAGCTTGGAACTAGCTGACAACACCGGGGAGCTGTTTTTT. It translates to CASSLELADNTGELFF. V and J are TRBV5-4 and TRBJ2-2; tentative D call: TRBD2 (6 bases). The V and J ends lost 0 bases and 2 bases respectively, with 11 bases between them. The CDR3 is 16 residues long. Looked up from germline, CDR1 is SGHNT and CDR2 is YYREEE (reference sequence).

This clonotype appeared many times. The chain links TRBV5-1 to TRBJ2-5, with TRBD2 matching 9 bases. CDR3 length equals 14 residues. The germline V gene encodes CDR1 SGHRS and CDR2 YFSETQ. The V segment lost 4 bases and the J segment 4 bases; nucleotides outside the gene matches: 5. CDR3 nucleotide sequence: TGCGCCAGCAGCGTTAAAGCGGGGGGAGAGACCCAGTACTTC. Amino acid sequence: CASSVKAGGETQYF.